This entry is about one T cell receptor (beta chain). The antigen is unknown. The data stem from a study of T-cell reconstitution after alpha-beta-depleted transplantation in children. Germline CDR1 is MNHEY and CDR2 is SVGEGT. The CDR3 contains 15 residues. After removal of 0 bases from V and 15 bases from J, the junction contained 9 bases not matched to a gene. General observations from the study: Expanded graft clones numbering several hundred reportedly gave rise to alpha-beta T cells about two months after transplant. From surviving recipient T cells and thymic progenitors came the high day-60 TCRbeta diversity observed in some patients. T-cell counts and diversity were attributed mostly to newly produced T cells one year after transplant.

A TCRbeta library incorporating unique molecular identifiers was prepared. TCRdb analysed the PCR reads with MiXCR anew, one entry per CDR3 protein. The table includes 500,000 to 650,000 distinct CDR3 sequences, over 10% detected once. Source: PBMCs, mostly from graft donor cells, taken 360 days after TCRalphabeta/CD19-depleted stem cell transplant. V gene TRBV6-2 or TRBV6-3 combines with J gene TRBJ2-1, with 12 bases identical to TRBD2. The clonotype was recovered from a male patient younger than 18 who had a stem cell transplant for acute myeloid leukemia, so the T cells may come from the graft donor. CDR3 in DNA: TGTGCCAGCAGTTACTCGCGGGGACTAGCGGGCCGTCGGTTCTTC. Translation gives CASSYSRGLAGRRFF.